This entry is about one T cell receptor beta chain. What it binds is not known. The source of the sample is a study of post-analysis software for immune sequencing data. The overall study: As for disease course, relapsing-remitting, secondary progressive and progressive-relapsing multiple sclerosis were all included. Broader study findings: Controls showed significantly higher normalized Chao1 diversity than did multiple sclerosis patients. Strong co-clustering by F measure was seen for same-batch samples.

Presence of unique molecular identifiers characterized the TCR beta cDNA libraries. TCRdb re-called the PCR reads with MiXCR, one entry per CDR3 protein. The table lists roughly 400,000 distinct CDR3 sequences, 39% of them singletons, with approximately 7.6% in the top ten. Sequencing was done on a sample of blood. The TCR was taken from a girl aged 2 to 10 with multiple sclerosis.

The CDR3 coding sequence is TGCGCCAGCAGCTCGGGACAGCATCAAGAGACCCAGTACTTC. Its protein product is CASSSGQHQETQYF. V is TRBV5-1 and J is TRBJ2-5, with 7 bases that match TRBD1. V trimming: 3 bases; J trimming: 2 bases; junction bases outside the gene matches: 4. This CDR3 contains 14 residues. Germline V gives CDR1 SGHRS, CDR2 YFSETQ.